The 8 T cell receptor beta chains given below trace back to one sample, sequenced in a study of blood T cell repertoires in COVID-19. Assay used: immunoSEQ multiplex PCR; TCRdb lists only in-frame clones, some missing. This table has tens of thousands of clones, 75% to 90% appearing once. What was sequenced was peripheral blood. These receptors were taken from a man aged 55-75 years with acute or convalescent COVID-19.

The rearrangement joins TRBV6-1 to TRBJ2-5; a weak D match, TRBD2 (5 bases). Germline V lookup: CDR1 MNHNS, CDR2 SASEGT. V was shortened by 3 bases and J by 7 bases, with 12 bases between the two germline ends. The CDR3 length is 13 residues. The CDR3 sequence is CASSEGEWWTQYF. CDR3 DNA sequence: TGTGCCAGCAGTGAGGGAGAATGGTGGACCCAGTACTTC.

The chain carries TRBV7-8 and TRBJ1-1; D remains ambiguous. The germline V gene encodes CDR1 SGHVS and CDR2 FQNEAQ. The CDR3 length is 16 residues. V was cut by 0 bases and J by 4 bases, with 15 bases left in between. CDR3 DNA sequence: TGTGCCAGCAGCTTAGCGTCGGGGATTCGGGCCACTGAAGCTTTCTTT. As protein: CASSLASGIRATEAFF.

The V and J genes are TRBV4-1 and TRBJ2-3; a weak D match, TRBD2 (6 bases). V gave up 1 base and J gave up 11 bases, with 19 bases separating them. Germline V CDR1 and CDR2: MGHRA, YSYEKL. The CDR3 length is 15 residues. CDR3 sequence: CASSQVGGAPYMQYF. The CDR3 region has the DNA TGCGCCAGCAGCCAAGTAGGAGGGGCGCCCTATATGCAGTATTTT.

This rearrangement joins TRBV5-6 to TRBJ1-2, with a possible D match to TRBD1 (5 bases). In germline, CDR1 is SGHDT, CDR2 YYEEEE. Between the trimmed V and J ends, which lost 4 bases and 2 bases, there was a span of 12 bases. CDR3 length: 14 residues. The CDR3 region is CASSVGTVNYGYTF. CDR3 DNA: TGTGCCAGCAGCGTCGGGACTGTGAACTATGGCTACACCTTC.

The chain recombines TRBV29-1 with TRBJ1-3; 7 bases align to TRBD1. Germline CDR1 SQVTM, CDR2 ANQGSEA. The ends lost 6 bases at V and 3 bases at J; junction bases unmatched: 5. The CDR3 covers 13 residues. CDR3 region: CSVETGFGNTIYF. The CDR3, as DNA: TGCAGCGTGGAGACAGGGTTTGGAAACACCATATATTTT.

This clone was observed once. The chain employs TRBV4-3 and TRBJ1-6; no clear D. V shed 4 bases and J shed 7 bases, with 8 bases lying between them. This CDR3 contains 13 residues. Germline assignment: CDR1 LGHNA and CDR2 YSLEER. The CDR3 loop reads CASSRQQNSPLHF. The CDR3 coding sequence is TGCGCCAGCAGCCGCCAACAGAATTCACCCCTCCACTTT.

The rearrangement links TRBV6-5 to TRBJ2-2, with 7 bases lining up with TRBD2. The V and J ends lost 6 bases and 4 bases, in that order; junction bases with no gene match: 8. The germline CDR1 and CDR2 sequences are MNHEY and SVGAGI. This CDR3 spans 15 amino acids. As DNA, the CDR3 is TGTGCCAGCAGGTATAGCGGGTCGGGCACCGGGGAGCTGTTTTTT. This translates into CASRYSGSGTGELFF.

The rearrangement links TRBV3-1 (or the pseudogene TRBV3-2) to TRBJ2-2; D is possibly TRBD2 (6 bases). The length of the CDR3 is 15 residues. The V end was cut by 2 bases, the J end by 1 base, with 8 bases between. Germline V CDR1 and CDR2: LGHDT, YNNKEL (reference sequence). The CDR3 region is CASSQSSGNTGELFF. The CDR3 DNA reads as TGTGCCAGCAGCCAAAGTAGCGGGAACACCGGGGAGCTGTTTTTT.